The present T cell receptor beta chain was sequenced within a study of T cell responses to AZD1222 COVID-19 vaccine (dated by TCRdb to the early 2020s). Notes on the research overall: AZD1222 recipients given second doses at about 4 weeks or at about 12 weeks were pooled, since spike-specific TCR depth and breadth were not found to differ between the two schedules. A total of about 240 trial participants underwent TCR sequencing, of whom 207 received two doses of AZD1222 and about 25 received two doses of the MenACWY control vaccine. Trial participants were enrolled into age subgroups of 18-55, 56-69 and 70-plus years, which contained approximately 150, 30 and 60 TCR-sequenced participants, respectively. Results the study describes overall, beyond this receptor: Participants were mostly white British and included more females than males, and it was suggested by the authors that clonal diversity may have been underestimated. A significant rise in spike-specific TCR breadth and depth was observed after two AZD1222 doses relative to day 0 and relative to MenACWY recipients. The 56-69-year group was small, and its depth increase did not reach significance, likely because of low power. Conclusions about previously exposed vaccinees are limited because only six or seven AZD1222 recipients were SARS-CoV-2 seropositive at baseline. Vaccine-associated CD4 TCRs spanned the whole spike protein, with dominant responses in regions 160-218 and 743-854. No day 14 peak-response samples were available, so repertoires were characterized only after the peak T cell response. Epitopes outside the regions mutated in the B.1.351 and B.1.1.7 variants were reportedly recognized by nearly half of the unique spike-specific TCRs.

The CDR3 regions of human TCRbeta chains were analyzed by immunosequencing. The paper's processing steps were these. TCRs in the repertoires were matched against a reference library of SARS-CoV-2-specific TCRs that had been generated with the MIRA antigen-specificity platform. Breadth was defined as the fraction of unique TCRs that were SARS-CoV-2-associated. Depth was defined as the fraction of total T cells that were SARS-CoV-2-associated. Using the MIRA data, each spike-specific TCR was mapped to the spike region that the TCR reacts to and placed in a CD4 or CD8 class. Log10-transformed breadth and depth values were compared by one-way ANOVA with Sidak's multiple comparisons tests. This immuneACCESS table, as held by TCRdb, lists in-frame sequences with V and J called but not all clones. Of the missing ones, under half trace to an unresolved V gene in checked studies; the others have no known cause. The D gene and trimming were derived from the DNA, and the V and J assignments and clone size from that table. The sample records more than 150,000 clones, approximately 86% of which are singletons. Approximately 0.49% of the sample comes from the top ten.

The time point label here, explained by the study, means: baseline before first vaccination. The vaccinee samples were drawn from two UK trials, COV001 and COV002, one of which was a single-blind randomized controlled phase 2/3 trial testing AZD1222 (ChAdOx1 nCoV-19) in healthy adults. For TCRbeta chain sequencing, PBMC samples were collected from trial participants at day 0 and at day 28 after the second dose. Trimming takes 5 bases from V and 5 bases from J, and the germline ends sit 24 bases apart. The CDR3 runs 17 amino acids, cysteine and phenylalanine included. Solely the CDR3 DNA is kept, with 51 bases framed from the first base. As encoded in the germline V gene, CDR1 is MDHEN while CDR2 is SYDVKM. Comments on this clone: Its antigen target is currently unknown. No per-base quality is available; no much larger clone lies one base away.

The sequencing used peripheral blood, collected on day 0 of AZD1222 vaccination. The rearrangement combines TRBV28 with TRBJ1-1; no D gene can be assigned with confidence. The receptor was isolated from an adult in good health. The CDR3 protein is CASSPVRWVGSRTEAFF. The sequenced DNA: TGTGCCAGCAGTCCCGTCCGGTGGGTGGGGTCGAGGACTGAAGCTTTCTTT.